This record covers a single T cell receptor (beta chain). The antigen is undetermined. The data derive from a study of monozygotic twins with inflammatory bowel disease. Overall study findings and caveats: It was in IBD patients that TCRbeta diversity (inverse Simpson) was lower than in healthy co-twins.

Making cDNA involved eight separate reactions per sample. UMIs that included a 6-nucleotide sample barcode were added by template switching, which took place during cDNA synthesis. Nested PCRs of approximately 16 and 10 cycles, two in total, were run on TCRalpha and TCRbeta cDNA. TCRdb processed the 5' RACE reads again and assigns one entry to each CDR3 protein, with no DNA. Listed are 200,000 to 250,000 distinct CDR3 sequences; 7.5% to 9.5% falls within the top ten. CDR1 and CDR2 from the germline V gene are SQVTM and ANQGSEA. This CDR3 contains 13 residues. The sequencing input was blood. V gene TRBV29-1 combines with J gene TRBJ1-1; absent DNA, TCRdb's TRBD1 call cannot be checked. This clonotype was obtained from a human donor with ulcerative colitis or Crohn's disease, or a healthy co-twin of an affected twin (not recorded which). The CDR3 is CSAGGRMNTEAFF.